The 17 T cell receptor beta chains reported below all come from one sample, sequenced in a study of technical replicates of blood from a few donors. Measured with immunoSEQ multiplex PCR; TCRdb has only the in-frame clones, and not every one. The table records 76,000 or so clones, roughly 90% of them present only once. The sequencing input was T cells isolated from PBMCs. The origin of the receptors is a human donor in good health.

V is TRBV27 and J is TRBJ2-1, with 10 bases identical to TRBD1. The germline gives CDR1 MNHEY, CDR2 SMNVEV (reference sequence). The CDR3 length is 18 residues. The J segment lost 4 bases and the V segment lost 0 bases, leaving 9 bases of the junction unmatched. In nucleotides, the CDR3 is TGTGCCAGCAGTTTATCAAAGTGGAGGACAGGGGGTTACAATGAGCAGTTCTTC. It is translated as CASSLSKWRTGGYNEQFF.

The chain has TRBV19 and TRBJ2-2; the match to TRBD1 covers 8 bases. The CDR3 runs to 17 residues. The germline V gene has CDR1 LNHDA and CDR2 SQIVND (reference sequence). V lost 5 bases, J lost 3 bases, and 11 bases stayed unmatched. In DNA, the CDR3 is TGTGCCAGTAGTCCACGGTGGGCAGGGGGCGACACCGGGGAGCTGTTTTTT. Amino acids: CASSPRWAGGDTGELFF.

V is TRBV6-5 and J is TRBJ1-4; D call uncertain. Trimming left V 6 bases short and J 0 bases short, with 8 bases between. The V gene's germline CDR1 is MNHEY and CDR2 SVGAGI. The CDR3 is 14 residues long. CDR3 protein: CASRPTPTNEKLFF. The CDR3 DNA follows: TGTGCCAGCAGGCCAACTCCAACTAATGAAAAACTGTTTTTT.

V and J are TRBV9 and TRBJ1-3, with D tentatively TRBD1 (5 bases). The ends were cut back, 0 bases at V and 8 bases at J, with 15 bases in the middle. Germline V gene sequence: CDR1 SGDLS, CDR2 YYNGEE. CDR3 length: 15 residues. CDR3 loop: CASSVAGGPHHTIYF. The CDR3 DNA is TGTGCCAGCAGCGTAGCGGGGGGACCGCATCACACCATATATTTT.

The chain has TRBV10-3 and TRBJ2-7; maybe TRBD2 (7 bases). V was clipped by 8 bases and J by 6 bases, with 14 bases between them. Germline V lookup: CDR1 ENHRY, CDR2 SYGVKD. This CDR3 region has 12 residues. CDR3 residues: CAIGTGGGEQYF. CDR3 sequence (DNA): TGTGCCATCGGAACGGGGGGCGGCGAGCAGTACTTC.

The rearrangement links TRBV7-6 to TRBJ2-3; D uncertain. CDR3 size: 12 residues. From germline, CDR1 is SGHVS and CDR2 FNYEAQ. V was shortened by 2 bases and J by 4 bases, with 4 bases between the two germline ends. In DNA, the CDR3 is TGTGCCAGCAGCTTAAGCGCAGATACGCAGTATTTT. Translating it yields CASSLSADTQYF.

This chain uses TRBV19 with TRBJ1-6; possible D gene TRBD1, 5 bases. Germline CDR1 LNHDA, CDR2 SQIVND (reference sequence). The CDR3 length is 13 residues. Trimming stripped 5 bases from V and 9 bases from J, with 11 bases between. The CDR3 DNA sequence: TGTGCCAGTAGTGGAACCACAGGTTCACCCCTCCACTTT. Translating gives CASSGTTGSPLHF.

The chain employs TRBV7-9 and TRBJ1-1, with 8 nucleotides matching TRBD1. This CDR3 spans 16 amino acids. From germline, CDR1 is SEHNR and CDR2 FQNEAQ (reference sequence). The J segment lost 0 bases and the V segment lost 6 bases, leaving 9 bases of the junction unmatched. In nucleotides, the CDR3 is TGTGCCAGCAGTACCGGGACAGGAGAAATGAACACTGAAGCTTTCTTT. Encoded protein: CASSTGTGEMNTEAFF.

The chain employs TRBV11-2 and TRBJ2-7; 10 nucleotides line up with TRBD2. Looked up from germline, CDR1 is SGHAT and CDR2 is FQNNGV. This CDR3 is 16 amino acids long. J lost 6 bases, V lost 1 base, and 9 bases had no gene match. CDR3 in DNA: TGTGCCAGCAGCTTAGTCAGCGGGAGGGCCCTTAGCGAGCAGTACTTC. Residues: CASSLVSGRALSEQYF.

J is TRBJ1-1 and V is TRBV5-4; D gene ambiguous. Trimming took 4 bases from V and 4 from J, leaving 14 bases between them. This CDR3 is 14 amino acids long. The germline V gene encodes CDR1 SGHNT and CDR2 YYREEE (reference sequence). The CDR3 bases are TGTGCCAGCAGCCAGCGGGGAGACGGCACTGAAGCTTTCTTT. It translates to CASSQRGDGTEAFF.

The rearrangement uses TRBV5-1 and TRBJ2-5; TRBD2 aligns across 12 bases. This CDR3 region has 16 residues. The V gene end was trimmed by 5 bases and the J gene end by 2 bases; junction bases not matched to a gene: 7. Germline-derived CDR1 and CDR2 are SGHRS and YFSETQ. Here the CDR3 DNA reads TGCGCCAGCAGATCTCTAGCGGGAGGGGGACAAGAGACCCAGTACTTC. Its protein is CASRSLAGGGQETQYF.

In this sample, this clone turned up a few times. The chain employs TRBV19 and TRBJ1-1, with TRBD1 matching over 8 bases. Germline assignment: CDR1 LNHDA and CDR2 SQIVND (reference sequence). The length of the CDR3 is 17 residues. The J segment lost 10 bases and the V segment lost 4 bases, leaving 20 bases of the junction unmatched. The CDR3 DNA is TGTGCCAGTAGTAAAGTTCCCTCCGGGGGACAGGCCGGGAGAGCTTTCTTT. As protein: CASSKVPSGGQAGRAFF.

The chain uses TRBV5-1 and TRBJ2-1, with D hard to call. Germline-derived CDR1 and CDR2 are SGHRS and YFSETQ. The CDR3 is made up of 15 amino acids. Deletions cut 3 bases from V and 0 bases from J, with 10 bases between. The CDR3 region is CASSSRVSSYNEQFF. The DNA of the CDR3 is TGCGCCAGCAGCTCCCGAGTGAGCTCCTACAATGAGCAGTTCTTC.

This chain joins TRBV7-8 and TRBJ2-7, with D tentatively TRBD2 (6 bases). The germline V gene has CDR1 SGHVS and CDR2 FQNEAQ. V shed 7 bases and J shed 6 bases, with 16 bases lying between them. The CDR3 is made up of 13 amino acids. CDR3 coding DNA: TGTGCCAGCATCGTAGGGACTTCTGGCGAGCAGTACTTC. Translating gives CASIVGTSGEQYF.

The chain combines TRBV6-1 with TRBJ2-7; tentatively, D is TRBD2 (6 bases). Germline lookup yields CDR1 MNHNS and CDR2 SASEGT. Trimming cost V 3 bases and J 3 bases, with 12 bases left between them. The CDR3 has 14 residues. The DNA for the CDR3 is TGTGCCAGCAGTGAGGTCCTAGCGAACTACGAGCAGTACTTC. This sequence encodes CASSEVLANYEQYF.

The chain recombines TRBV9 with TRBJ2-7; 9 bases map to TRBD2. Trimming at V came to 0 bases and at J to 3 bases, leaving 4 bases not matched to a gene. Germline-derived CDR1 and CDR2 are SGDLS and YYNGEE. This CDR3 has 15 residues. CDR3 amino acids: CASSVGVAGDYEQYF. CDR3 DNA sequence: TGTGCCAGCAGCGTAGGTGTAGCGGGAGACTACGAGCAGTACTTC.

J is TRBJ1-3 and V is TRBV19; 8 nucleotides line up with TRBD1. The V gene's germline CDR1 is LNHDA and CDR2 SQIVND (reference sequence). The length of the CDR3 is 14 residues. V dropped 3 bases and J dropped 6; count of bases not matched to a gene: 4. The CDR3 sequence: CASSIGTGVNTIYF. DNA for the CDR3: TGTGCCAGTAGTATCGGGACAGGAGTAAACACCATATATTTT.